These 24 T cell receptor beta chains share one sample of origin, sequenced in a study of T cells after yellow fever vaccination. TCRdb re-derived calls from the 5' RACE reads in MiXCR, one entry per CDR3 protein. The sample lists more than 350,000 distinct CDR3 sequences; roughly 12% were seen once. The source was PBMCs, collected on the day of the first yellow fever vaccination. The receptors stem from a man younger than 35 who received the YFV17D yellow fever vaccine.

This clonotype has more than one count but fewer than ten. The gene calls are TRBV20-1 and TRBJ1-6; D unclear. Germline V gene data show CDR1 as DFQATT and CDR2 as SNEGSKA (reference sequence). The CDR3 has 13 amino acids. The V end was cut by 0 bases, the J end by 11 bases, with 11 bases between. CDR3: CSARDLDGPPLHF. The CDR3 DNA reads TGCAGTGCTAGAGATTTGGACGGTCCACCCCTCCACTTT.

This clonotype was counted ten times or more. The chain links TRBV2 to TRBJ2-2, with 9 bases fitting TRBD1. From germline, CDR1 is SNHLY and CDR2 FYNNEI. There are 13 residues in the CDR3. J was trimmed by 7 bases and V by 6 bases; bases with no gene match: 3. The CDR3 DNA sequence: TGTGCCAGCAGGGGACAGGGAGGCGGGGAGCTGTTTTTT. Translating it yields CASRGQGGGELFF.

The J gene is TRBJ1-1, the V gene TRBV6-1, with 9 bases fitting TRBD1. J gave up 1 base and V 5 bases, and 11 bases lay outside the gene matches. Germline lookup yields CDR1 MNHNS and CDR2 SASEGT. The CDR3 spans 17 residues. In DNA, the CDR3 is TGTGCCAGCAGTCGCTTCGGACAGGGGCGACGGAACACTGAAGCTTTCTTT. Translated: CASSRFGQGRRNTEAFF.

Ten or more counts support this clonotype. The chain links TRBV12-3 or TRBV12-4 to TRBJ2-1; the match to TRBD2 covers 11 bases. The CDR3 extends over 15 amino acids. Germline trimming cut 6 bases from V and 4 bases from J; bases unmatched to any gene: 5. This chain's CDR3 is CASSFGLAGYNEQFF. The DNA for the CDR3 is TGTGCCAGCAGCTTCGGACTAGCGGGTTACAATGAGCAGTTCTTC.

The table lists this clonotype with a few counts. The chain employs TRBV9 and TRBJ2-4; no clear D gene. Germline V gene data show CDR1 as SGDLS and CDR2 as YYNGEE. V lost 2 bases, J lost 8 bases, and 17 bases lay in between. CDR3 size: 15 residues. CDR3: CASSVDGLGSDIQYF. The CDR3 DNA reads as TGTGCCAGCAGCGTCGACGGGCTCGGCTCGGACATTCAGTACTTC.

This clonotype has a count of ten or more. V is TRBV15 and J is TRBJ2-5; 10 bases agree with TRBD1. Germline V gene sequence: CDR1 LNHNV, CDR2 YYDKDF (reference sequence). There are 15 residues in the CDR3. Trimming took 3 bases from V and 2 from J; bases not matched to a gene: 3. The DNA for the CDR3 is TGTGCCACCAGCAGGGCGGACAGGGGGCAAGAGACCCAGTACTTC. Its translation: CATSRADRGQETQYF. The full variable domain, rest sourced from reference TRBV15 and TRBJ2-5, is DAMVIQNPRYQVTQFGKPVTLSCSQTLNHNVMYWYQQKSSQAPKLLFHYYDKDFNNEADTPDNFQSRRPNTSFCFLDIRSPGLGDTAMYLCATSRADRGQETQYFGPGTRLLVL.

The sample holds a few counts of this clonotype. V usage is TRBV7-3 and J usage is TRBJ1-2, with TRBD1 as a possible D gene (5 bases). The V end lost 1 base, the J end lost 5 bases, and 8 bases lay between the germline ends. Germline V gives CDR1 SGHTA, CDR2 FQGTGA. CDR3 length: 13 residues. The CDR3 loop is CASSLNGGYGYTF. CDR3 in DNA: TGTGCCAGCAGCTTAAATGGGGGGTATGGCTACACCTTC.

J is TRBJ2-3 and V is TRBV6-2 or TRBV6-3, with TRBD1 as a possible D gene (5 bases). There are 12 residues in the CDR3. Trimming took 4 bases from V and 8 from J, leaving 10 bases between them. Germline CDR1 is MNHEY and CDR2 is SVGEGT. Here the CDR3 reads CASSFPRATQYF. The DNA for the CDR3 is TGTGCCAGCAGTTTTCCCAGGGCTACGCAGTATTTT.

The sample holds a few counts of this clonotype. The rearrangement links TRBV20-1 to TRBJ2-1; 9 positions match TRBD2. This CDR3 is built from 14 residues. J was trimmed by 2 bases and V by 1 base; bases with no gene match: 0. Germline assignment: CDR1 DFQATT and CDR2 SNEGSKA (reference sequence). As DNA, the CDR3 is TGCAGTGCTAGAGGCGGGGGGGCCTACAATGAGCAGTTCTTC. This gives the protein CSARGGGAYNEQFF.

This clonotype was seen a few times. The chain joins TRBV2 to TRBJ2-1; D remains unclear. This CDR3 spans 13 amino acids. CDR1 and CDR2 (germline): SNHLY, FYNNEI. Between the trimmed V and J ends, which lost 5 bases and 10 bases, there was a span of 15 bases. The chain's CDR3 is CASSTRAPLEQFF. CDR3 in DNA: TGTGCCAGCAGTACAAGGGCCCCCTTGGAGCAGTTCTTC.

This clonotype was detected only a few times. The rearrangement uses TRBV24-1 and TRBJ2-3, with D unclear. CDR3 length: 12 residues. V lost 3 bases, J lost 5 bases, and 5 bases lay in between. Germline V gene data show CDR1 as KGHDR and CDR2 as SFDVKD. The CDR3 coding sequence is TGTGCCACCAGTGATGGGCTAGATACGCAGTATTTT. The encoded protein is CATSDGLDTQYF.

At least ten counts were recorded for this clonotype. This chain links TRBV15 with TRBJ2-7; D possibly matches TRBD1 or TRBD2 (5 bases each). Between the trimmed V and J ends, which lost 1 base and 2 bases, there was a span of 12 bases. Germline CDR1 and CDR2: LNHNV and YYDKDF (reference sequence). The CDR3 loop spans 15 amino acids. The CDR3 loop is CATSRGFGGTYEQYF. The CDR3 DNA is TGTGCCACCAGCAGAGGGTTTGGGGGAACCTACGAGCAGTACTTC.

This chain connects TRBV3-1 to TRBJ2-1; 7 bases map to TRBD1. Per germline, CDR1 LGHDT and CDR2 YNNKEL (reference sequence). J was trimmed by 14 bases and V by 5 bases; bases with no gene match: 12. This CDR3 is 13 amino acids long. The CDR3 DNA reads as TGTGCCAGCAGCTATCAAACCGGGACAGCAAAGTTCTTC. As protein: CASSYQTGTAKFF.

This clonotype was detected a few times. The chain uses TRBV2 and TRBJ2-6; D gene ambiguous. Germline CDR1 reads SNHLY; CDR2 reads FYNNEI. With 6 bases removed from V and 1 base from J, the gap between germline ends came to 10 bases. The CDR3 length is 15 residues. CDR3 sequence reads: CASSPEKSGANVLTF. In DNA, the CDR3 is TGTGCCAGCAGCCCCGAGAAATCTGGGGCCAACGTCCTGACTTTC.

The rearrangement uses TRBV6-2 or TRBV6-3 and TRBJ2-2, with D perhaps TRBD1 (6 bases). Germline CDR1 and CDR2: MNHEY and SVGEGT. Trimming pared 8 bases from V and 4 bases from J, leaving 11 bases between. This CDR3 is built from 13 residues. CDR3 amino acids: CASYQGGTGELFF. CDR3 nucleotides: TGTGCCAGCTATCAAGGGGGCACCGGGGAGCTGTTTTTT.

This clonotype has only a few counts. The CDR3 DNA reads as TGTGCCAGCAGCCAAGATTTCGGGACATATAACGAGAGGGTGAACACTGAAGCTTTCTTT. It codes for CASSQDFGTYNERVNTEAFF. The chain joins TRBV14 to TRBJ1-1, with D perhaps matching TRBD1 (6 bases). The CDR3 has 20 amino acids. The V and J ends lost 0 bases and 0 bases respectively, with 23 bases between them. From germline, CDR1 is SGHDN and CDR2 FVKESK.

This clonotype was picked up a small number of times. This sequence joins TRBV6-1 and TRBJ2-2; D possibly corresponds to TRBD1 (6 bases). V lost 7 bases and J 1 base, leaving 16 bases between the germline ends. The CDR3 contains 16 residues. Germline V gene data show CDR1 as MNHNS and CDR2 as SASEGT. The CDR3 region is CASNHNGGLNTGELFF. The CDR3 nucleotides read TGTGCCAGCAATCATAATGGGGGCCTGAACACCGGGGAGCTGTTTTTT.

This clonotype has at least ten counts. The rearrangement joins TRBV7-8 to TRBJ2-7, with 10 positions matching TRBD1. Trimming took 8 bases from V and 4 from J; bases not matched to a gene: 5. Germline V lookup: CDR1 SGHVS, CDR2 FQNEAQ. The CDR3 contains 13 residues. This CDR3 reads CASRAGQGYEQYV. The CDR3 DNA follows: TGTGCCAGCCGAGCGGGACAGGGGTACGAGCAGTACGTC.

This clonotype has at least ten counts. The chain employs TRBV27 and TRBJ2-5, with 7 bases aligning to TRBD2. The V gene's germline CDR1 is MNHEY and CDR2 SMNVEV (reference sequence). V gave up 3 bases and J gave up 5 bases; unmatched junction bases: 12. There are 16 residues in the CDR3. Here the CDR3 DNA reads TGTGCCAGCAGTTTGCGGGCTAGCGGTCTACGGGAGACCCAGTACTTC. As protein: CASSLRASGLRETQYF.

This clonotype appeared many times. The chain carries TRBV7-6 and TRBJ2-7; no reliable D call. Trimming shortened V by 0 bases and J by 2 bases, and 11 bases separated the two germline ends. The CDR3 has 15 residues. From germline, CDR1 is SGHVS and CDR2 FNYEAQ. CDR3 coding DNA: TGTGCCAGCAGCTTAGCGGTGGGGTGGACCTACGAGCAGTACGTC. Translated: CASSLAVGWTYEQYV.

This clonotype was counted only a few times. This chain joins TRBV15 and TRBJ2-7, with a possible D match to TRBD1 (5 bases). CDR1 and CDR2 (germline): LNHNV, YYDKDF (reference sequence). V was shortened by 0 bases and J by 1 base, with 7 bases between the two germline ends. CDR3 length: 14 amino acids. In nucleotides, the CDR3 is TGTGCCACCAGCAGAGAGGGGCAGTCCTACGAGCAGTACTTC. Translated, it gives CATSREGQSYEQYF.

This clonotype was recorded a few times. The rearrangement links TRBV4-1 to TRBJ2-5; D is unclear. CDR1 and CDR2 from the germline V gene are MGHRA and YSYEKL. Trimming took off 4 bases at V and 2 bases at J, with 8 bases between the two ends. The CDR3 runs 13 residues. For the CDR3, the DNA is TGCGCCAGCAGCCCGCAGGCACAAGAGACCCAGTACTTC. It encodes CASSPQAQETQYF.

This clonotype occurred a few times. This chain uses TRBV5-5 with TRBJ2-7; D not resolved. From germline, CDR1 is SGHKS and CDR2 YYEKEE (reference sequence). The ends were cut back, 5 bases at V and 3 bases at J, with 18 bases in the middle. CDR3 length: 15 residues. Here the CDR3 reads CASSRNGPEFYEQYF. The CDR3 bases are TGTGCCAGCAGTCGGAACGGGCCGGAATTCTACGAGCAGTACTTC.

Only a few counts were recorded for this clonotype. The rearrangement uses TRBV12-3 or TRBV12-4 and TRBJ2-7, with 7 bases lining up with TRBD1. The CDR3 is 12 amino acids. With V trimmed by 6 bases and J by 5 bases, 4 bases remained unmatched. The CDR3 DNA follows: TGTGCCAGCAGACAGGGGTCCCACGAGCAGTACTTC. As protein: CASRQGSHEQYF.